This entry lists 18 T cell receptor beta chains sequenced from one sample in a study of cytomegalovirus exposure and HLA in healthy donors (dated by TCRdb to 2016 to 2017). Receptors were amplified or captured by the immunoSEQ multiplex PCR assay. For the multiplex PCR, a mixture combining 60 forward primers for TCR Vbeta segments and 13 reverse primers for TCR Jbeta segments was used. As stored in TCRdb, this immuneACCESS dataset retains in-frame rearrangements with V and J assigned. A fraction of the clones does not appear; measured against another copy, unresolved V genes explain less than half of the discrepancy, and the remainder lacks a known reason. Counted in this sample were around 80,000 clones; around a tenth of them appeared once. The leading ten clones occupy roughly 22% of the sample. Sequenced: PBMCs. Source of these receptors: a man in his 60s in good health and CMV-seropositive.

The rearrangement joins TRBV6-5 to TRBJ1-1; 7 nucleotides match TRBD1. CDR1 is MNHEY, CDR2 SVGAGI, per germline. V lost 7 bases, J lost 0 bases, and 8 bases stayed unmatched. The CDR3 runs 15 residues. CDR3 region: CASNLGQSMNTEAFF. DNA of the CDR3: TGTGCCAGCAACTTGGGACAGTCCATGAACACTGAAGCTTTCTTT.

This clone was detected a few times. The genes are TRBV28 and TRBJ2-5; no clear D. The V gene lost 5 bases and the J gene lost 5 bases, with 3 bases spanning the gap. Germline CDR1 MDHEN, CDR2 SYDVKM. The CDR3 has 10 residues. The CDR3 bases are TGTGCCAGCAGTCGTGAGACCCAGTACTTC. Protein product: CASSRETQYF.

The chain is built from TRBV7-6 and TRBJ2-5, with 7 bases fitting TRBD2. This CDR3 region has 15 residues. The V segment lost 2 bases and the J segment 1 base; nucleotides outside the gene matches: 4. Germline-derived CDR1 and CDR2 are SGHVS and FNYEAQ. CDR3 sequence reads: CASSLIAGPQETQYF. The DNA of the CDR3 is TGTGCCAGCAGCTTAATAGCGGGCCCCCAAGAGACCCAGTACTTC.

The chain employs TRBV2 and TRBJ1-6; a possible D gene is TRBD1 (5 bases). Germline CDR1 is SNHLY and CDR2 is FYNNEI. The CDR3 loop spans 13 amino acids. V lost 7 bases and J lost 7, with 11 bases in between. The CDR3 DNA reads TGTGCCAGCATAGGGGAAACCAATTCACCCCTCCACTTT. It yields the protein CASIGETNSPLHF. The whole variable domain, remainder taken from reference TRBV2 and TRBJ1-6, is EPEVTQTPSHQVTQMGQEVILRCVPISNHLYFYWYRQILGQKVEFLVSFYNNEISEKSEIFDDQFSVERPDGSNFTLKIRSTKLEDSAMYFCASIGETNSPLHFGNGTRLTVT.

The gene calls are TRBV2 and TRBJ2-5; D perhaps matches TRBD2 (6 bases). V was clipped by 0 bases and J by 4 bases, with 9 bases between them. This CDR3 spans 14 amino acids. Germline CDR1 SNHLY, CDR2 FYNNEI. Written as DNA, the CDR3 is TGTGCCAGCAGTGAAGCACACGGGAGAGAGACCCAGTACTTC. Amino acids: CASSEAHGRETQYF.

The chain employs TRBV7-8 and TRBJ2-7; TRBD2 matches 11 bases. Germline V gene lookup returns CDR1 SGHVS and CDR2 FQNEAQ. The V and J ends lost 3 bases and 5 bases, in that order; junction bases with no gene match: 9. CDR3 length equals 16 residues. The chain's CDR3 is CASSLVTSGVVHEQYV. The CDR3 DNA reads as TGTGCCAGCAGCTTGGTGACTAGCGGGGTTGTCCACGAGCAGTACGTC.

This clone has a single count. CDR3 region: CASSPRREDTQYF. CDR3 bases: TGTGCCAGCAGCCCCCGCAGGGAAGATACGCAGTATTTT. The gene calls are TRBV7-3 and TRBJ2-3, with D tentatively TRBD1 (5 bases). The CDR3 consists of 13 residues. Per the germline V gene, CDR1 is SGHTA and CDR2 is FQGTGA. With 5 bases removed from V and 5 bases from J, the gap between germline ends came to 11 bases.

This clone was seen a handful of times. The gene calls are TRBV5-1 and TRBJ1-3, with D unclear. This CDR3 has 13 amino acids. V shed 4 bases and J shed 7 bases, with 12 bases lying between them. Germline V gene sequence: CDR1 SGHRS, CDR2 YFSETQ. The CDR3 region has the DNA TGCGCCAGCAGCCCAATCGAGAGGAACACCATATATTTT. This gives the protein CASSPIERNTIYF.

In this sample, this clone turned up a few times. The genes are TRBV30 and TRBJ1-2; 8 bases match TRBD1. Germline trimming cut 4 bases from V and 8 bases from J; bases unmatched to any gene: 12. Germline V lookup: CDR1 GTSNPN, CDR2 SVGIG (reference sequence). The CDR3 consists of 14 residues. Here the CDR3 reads CAWKSGGAERGYTF. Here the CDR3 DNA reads TGTGCCTGGAAGTCAGGGGGCGCGGAGAGGGGCTACACCTTC.

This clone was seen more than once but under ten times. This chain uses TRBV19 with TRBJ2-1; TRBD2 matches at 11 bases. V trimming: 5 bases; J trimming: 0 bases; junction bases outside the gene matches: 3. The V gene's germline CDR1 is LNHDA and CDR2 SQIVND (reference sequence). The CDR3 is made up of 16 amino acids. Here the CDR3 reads CASSLTSGGSYNEQFF. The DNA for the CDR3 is TGTGCCAGTAGTCTTACTAGCGGGGGCTCCTACAATGAGCAGTTCTTC.

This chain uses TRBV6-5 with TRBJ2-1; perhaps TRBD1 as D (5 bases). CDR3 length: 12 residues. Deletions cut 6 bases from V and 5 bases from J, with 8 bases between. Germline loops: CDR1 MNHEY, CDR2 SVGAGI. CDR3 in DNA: TGTGCCAGCAGGGCAGGGCACAATGAGCAGTTCTTC. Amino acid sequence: CASRAGHNEQFF.

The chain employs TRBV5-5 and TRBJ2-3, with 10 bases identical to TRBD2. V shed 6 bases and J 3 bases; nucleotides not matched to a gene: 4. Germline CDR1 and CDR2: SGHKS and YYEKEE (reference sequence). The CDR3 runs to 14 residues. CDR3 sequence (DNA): TGTGCCAGCACCCTAGCGGGGGAAACAGATACGCAGTATTTT. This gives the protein CASTLAGETDTQYF.

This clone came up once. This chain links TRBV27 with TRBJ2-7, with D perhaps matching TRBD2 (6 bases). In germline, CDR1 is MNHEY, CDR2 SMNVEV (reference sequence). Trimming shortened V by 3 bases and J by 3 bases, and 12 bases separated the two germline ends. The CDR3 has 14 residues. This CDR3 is CASSFGLARYEQYF. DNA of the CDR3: TGTGCCAGCAGTTTCGGTCTAGCGCGCTACGAGCAGTACTTC.

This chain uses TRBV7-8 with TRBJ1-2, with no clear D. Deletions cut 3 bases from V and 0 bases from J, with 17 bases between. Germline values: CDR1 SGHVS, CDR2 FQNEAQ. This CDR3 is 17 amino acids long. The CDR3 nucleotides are TGTGCCAGCAGCTTTGCCCCCGCCCCCGGGGCTAACTATGGCTACACCTTC. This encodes CASSFAPAPGANYGYTF.

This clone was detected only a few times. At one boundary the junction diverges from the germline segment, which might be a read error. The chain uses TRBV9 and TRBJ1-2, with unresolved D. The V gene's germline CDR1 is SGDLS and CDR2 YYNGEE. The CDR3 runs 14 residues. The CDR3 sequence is CASSPKLTNYGYTF. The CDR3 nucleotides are TGTGCCAGCAGCCCCAAACTGACGAACTATGGCTACACATTC.

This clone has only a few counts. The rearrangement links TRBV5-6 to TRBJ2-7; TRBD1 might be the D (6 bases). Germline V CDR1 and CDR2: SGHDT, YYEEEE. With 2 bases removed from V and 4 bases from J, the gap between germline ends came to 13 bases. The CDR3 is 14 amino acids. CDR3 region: CASSLWTEPYEQYF. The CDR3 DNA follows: TGTGCCAGCAGCTTATGGACAGAGCCATACGAGCAGTACTTC.

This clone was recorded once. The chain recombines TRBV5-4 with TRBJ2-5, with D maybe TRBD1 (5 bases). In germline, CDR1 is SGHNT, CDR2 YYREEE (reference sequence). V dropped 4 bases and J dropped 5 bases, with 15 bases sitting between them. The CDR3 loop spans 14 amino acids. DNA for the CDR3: TGTGCCAGCAGCATAGCTGGGGCCTGGGAGACCCAGTACTTC. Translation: CASSIAGAWETQYF.

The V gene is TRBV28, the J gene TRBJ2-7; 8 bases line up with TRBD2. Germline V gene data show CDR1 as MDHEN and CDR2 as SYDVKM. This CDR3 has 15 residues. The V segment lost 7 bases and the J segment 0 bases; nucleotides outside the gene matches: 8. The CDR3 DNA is TGTGCCAGCAACTCCCCGGGGGGGAGCTCCTACGAGCAGTACTTC. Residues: CASNSPGGSSYEQYF.